The text below deals with one T cell receptor beta chain. The antigen is undetermined. These data belong to a study of cytomegalovirus exposure and HLA in healthy donors. Whole-study results and caveats: Rare sequences made up most TCRs, while some public TCRs were found in many donors.

PCR involved 60 Vbeta and 13 Jbeta primers. Authors' analysis steps: About 11 million of the approximately 80 million unique TCR beta chains counted in a later analysis were shared. Sequencing was performed with immunoSEQ multiplex PCR; in TCRdb, only in-frame clones are kept and a portion is missing. The V and J calls and the clone size are those of that table, but D and trimming were determined from the DNA. The sample lists 150,000 to 200,000 clones; about four fifths were seen once. V was cut by 0 bases and J by 6 bases, with 17 bases left in between. CDR1 is ENHRY and CDR2 is SYGVKD in the germline V gene. This CDR3 region has 16 residues.

Sequencing input: PBMCs. This clonotype was sampled from a male donor in good health and CMV-seropositive. The chain has TRBV10-3 and TRBJ1-1; D possibly corresponds to TRBD1 (5 bases). CDR3 residues: CAISESGNKGIAEAFF. The CDR3 DNA follows: TGTGCCATCAGTGAGTCGGGTAATAAGGGGATCGCTGAAGCTTTCTTT.